This T cell receptor (beta chain) was observed in a study of control samples from healthy donors and cancer patients. Per germline, CDR1 KGHDR and CDR2 SFDVKD. The germline V and J ends were trimmed by 1 base and 5 bases, with 7 bases remaining between them. The CDR3 is 14 residues long. Profiling relied on immunoSEQ multiplex PCR, and the TCRdb table lists in-frame clones only, not all of them. The data hold 150,000 or so clones, with 90% to 95% observed a single time. Sequencing was done on a sample of blood. V usage is TRBV24-1 and J usage is TRBJ2-2; D unresolved. The TCR sequence derives from a middle-aged man in good health. CDR3 region: CATSDFEGTGELFF. The CDR3 DNA reads as TGTGCCACCAGTGATTTCGAAGGAACCGGGGAGCTGTTTTTT.